One TCR beta chain is described in this entry. Only in-frame clones appear in the TCRdb table, and some are missing; sequencing was by immunoSEQ multiplex PCR. Of about 97,000 clones listed, around 87% were seen once; the top ten hold approximately 20%. The germline CDR1 and CDR2 sequences are PRHDT and FYEKMQ (reference sequence). V lost 0 bases to trimming and J lost 5 bases; unmatched junction nucleotides: 6. The CDR3 covers 15 residues. The sample belongs to a study of blood T cell repertoires in COVID-19. Study overall: Acute-phase and convalescent COVID-19 samples originated in the United States, Italy and Spain. T cells, B-cell-depleted T cells, or PBMCs supplied cDNA or gDNA.

This rearrangement joins TRBV13 to TRBJ1-1; 7 positions match TRBD1. This clonotype originated in a human donor in a cohort sampled during active COVID-19. The sequenced material came from peripheral blood. In DNA, the CDR3 is TGTGCCAGCAGCTTAGGGGTCGACAGGGTAACTGAAGCTTTCTTT. It specifies CASSLGVDRVTEAFF.